The rows below give T cell receptor beta chains drawn from one sample of a study of blood T cell repertoires in COVID-19. Repertoires were generated with immunoSEQ multiplex PCR, while TCRdb's copy carries only in-frame clones and drops some. This sample has approximately 80,000 clones, with roughly 77% found just once. The sequencing input was peripheral blood. The receptors come from a man in his fifties or sixties with active or convalescent COVID-19. Each CDR3 is given with its conserved first and last residue. D genes are given only for firm matches. Not all rows give a size; the values are once, few, many and, for expanded clones, a class.

size: -; D: -; J: TRBJ1-1; V: TRBV19; CDR3: CASSQSPAGTEAFF; DNA: TGTGCCAGTAGCCAAAGTCCGGCGGGCACTGAAGCTTTCTTT
size: few; D: TRBD2; J: TRBJ2-2; V: TRBV7-3; CDR3: CASSFAGGPNTGELFF; DNA: TGTGCCAGCAGCTTCGCGGGGGGGCCGAACACCGGGGAGCTGTTTTTT
size: -; D: TRBD1; J: TRBJ2-2; V: TRBV5-8; CDR3: CASSGLGQGNTGELFF; DNA: TGTGCCAGCAGCGGTTTGGGACAGGGGAACACCGGGGAGCTGTTTTTT
size: -; D: -; J: TRBJ1-4; V: TRBV9; CDR3: CASSPSWWWEEKLFF; DNA: TGTGCCAGCAGCCCCTCGTGGTGGTGGGAGGAAAAACTGTTTTTT
size: -; D: -; J: TRBJ1-4; V: TRBV4-1; CDR3: CASSQEGRRGEKLFF; DNA: TGCGCCAGCAGCCAAGAAGGTCGTCGAGGTGAAAAACTGTTTTTT
size: -; D: TRBD2; J: TRBJ2-1; V: TRBV4-2; CDR3: CASSPGLAINEQFF; DNA: TGTGCCAGCAGCCCGGGACTAGCTATCAATGAGCAGTTCTTC
size: -; D: TRBD2; J: TRBJ2-3; V: TRBV2; CDR3: CASSERPGLAGVADTQYF; DNA: TGTGCCAGCAGTGAAAGACCGGGACTAGCGGGGGTAGCAGATACGCAGTATTTT
size: few; D: TRBD1; J: TRBJ2-2; V: TRBV7-9; CDR3: CASRRFGQGGTGELFF; DNA: TGTGCCAGCAGACGATTCGGACAGGGGGGCACCGGGGAGCTGTTTTTT
size: -; D: TRBD1; J: TRBJ2-2; V: TRBV7-2; CDR3: CASSFVRGWVTGELFF; DNA: TGTGCCAGCAGCTTCGTCAGGGGGTGGGTCACCGGGGAGCTGTTTTTT
size: -; D: -; J: TRBJ1-1; V: TRBV4-1; CDR3: CASSQAGNTEAFF; DNA: TGCGCCAGCAGCCAAGCAGGGAACACTGAAGCTTTCTTT
size: -; D: -; J: TRBJ1-2; V: TRBV27; CDR3: CASGFLGGDIPYGYTF; DNA: TGTGCCAGCGGCTTCCTGGGGGGGGACATACCCTATGGCTACACCTTC
size: -; D: -; J: TRBJ2-7; V: TRBV9; CDR3: CASSVVLARGSRKAYEQYF; DNA: TGTGCCAGCAGCGTAGTTCTGGCCAGGGGAAGTCGAAAGGCCTACGAGCAGTACTTC
size: -; D: TRBD1; J: TRBJ2-1; V: TRBV10-3; CDR3: CAISDSGTVYNEQFF; DNA: TGTGCCATCAGTGATTCCGGGACAGTCTACAATGAGCAGTTCTTC
size: few; D: TRBD1; J: TRBJ2-3; V: TRBV25-1; CDR3: CASSDWGAGGAIDTQYF; DNA: TGTGCCAGCAGTGATTGGGGGGCAGGGGGCGCAATAGATACGCAGTATTTT
size: -; D: -; J: TRBJ1-1; V: TRBV7-2; CDR3: CASSLRGTKNTEAFF; DNA: TGTGCCAGCAGCTTAAGAGGGACAAAAAACACTGAAGCTTTCTTT
size: -; D: TRBD1; J: TRBJ1-6; V: TRBV10-3; CDR3: CAIRGQGHNSPLHF; DNA: TGTGCCATCAGAGGACAGGGCCATAATTCACCCCTCCACTTT
size: -; D: TRBD1; J: TRBJ2-5; V: TRBV4-1; CDR3: CASSQERGRGLETQYF; DNA: TGCGCCAGCAGCCAAGAGAGGGGTAGGGGGCTAGAGACCCAGTACTTC